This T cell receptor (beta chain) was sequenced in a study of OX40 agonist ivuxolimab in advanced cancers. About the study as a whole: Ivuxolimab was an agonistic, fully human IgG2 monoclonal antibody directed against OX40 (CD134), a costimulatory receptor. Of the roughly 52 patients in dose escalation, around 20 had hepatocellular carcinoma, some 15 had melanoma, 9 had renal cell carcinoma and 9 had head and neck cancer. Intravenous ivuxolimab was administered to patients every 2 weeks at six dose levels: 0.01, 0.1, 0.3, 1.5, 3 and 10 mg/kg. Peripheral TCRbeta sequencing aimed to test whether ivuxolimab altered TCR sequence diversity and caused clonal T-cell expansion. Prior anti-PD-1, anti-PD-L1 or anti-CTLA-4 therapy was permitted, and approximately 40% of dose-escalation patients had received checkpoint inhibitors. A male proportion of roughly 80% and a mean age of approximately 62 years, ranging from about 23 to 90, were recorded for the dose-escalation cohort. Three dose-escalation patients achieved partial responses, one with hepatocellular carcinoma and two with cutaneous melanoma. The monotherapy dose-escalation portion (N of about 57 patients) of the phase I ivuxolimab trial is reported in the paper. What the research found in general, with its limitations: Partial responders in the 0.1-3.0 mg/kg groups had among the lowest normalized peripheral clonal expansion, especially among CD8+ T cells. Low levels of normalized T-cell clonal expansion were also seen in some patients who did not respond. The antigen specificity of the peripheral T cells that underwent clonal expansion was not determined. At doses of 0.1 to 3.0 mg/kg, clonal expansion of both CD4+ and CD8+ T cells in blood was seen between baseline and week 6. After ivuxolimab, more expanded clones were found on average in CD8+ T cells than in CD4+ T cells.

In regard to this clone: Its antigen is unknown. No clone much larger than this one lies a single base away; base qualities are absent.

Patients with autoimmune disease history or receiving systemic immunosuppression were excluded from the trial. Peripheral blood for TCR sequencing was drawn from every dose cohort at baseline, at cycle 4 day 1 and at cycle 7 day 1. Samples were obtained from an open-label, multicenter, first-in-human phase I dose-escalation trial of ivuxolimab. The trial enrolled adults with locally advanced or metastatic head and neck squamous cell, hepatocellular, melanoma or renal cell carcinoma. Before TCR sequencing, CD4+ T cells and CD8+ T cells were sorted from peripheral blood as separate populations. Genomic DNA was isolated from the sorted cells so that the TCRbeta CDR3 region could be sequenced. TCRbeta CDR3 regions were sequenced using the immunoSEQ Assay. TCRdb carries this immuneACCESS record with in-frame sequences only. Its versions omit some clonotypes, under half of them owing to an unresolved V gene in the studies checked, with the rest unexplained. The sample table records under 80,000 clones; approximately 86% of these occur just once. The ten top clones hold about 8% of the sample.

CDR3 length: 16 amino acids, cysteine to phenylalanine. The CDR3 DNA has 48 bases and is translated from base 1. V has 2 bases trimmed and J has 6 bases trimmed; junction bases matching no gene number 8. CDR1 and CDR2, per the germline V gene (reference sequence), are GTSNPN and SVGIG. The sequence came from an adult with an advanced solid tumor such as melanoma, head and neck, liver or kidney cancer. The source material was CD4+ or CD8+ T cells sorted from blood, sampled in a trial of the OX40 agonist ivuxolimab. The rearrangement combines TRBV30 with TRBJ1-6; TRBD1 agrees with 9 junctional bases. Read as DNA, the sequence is TGTGCCTGGAGTCTGATGGCGGGACAGGGTAATTCACCCCTCCACTTT. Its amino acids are CAWSLMAGQGNSPLHF.